The clone carrying this T cell receptor (beta chain) is deemed medium-sized (0.01 to 0.1%). The antigen remains unidentified. The sample comes from a study of vaccination and CD4 T cells after COVID-19. Noted treatment: roughly 11-day PBMC culture with coronavirus spike peptide pools or control peptides (ViraFEST assay). CD4+ T-cell collection from the unexposed donor predated the COVID-19 pandemic (2011-2018). The study sequenced cultured CD4+ T cell DNA using the Oncomine TCR Beta short-read assay. Each CDR3 protein gets one entry after TCRdb re-called the PCR reads with MiXCR. The table lists 1,500 to 2,000 distinct CDR3 sequences, 10% to 12% of them singletons. The specimen was CD4+ T cells from blood, cultured in vitro. The origin of this receptor is a human donor in good health.

CDR3 DNA: TGTGCCAGCAACGACAGGGGGCAACACACCGGGGAGCTGTTTTTT. It encodes CASNDRGQHTGELFF. The rearrangement joins TRBV2 to TRBJ2-2, with 10 bases identical to TRBD1. Per germline, CDR1 SNHLY and CDR2 FYNNEI. J gave up 3 bases and V 7 bases, and 5 bases lay outside the gene matches. The CDR3 length is 15 residues.